Presented here are 14 T cell receptor beta chains from one specimen sequenced in a study of blood T cells in healthy people across ages. With a J-beta primer mix and a sample-barcoded 5' primer, a second PCR ran roughly 7 to 11 cycles. TCRdb fed the 5' RACE reads into MiXCR, producing one record per CDR3 protein. The sample comprises around 1,900,000 distinct CDR3 sequences, roughly two fifths of which are singletons, and more than 20% rests with the top ten. Sample: blood. Receptors were obtained from a human donor in good health.

This clonotype was observed a handful of times. The V call is TRBV20-1, the J call TRBJ2-4; D gene ambiguous. Germline assignment: CDR1 DFQATT and CDR2 SNEGSKA (reference sequence). This CDR3 is 12 amino acids long. Trimming left V 4 bases short and J 13 bases short, with 17 bases between. The CDR3 DNA reads as TGCAGTGCTACATCCCATTACGTAGAGCAGTACTTC. It encodes CSATSHYVEQYF.

This clonotype occurred a few times. The chain combines TRBV29-1 with TRBJ1-1; 8 nucleotides agree with TRBD1. J lost 2 bases, V lost 2 bases, and 13 bases had no gene match. CDR3 length equals 17 residues. Germline CDR1 SQVTM, CDR2 ANQGSEA. In DNA form, the CDR3 reads TGCAGCGTTGAAATTCGGACAGGGTGGTATGAAAACACTGAAGCTTTCTTT. It translates to CSVEIRTGWYENTEAFF.

The chain carries TRBV18 and TRBJ2-1; D possibly corresponds to TRBD2 (5 bases). CDR1 KGHSH and CDR2 LQKENI come from the germline V gene. CDR3 size: 16 residues. Trimming removed 1 base at V and 9 bases at J, with 19 bases between. The CDR3 region has the DNA TGTGCCAGCTCACCACGGCTAGCTAATCTGCACGGTGAGCAGTTCTTC. It translates to CASSPRLANLHGEQFF.

This clonotype was seen a few times. The CDR3 bases are TGCAGTGCTCACGATGGAAGGGGCATAGATTCACCCCTCCACTTT. It encodes CSAHDGRGIDSPLHF. J is TRBJ1-6 and V is TRBV20-1; D may be TRBD1 (5 bases). V lost 5 bases and J lost 8, with 19 bases in between. The CDR3 extends over 15 amino acids. Per the germline V gene, CDR1 is DFQATT and CDR2 is SNEGSKA (reference sequence).

The V gene is TRBV4-2, the J gene TRBJ2-7; D perhaps matches TRBD1 (5 bases). V shed 0 bases and J shed 0 bases, with 12 bases lying between them. There are 16 residues in the CDR3. The germline CDR1 and CDR2 sequences are LGHNA and YNFKEQ. CDR3 sequence reads: CASSQDRAPSSYEQYF. CDR3 sequence (DNA): TGTGCCAGCAGCCAAGACAGGGCCCCTAGCTCCTACGAGCAGTACTTC.

The J gene is TRBJ2-7, the V gene TRBV20-1, with TRBD2 matching over 10 bases. Losses at the gene ends were 1 base for V and 0 bases for J; bases not matched to a gene: 9. Germline assignment: CDR1 DFQATT and CDR2 SNEGSKA (reference sequence). This CDR3 has 17 amino acids. The DNA of the CDR3 is TGCAGTGCTAGAGGGGGTCAGCGGGGGGGCACCTCCTACGAGCAGTACTTC. Translated: CSARGGQRGGTSYEQYF.

The chain recombines TRBV2 with TRBJ2-7; a weak D match, TRBD2 (5 bases). The J call is doubtful: the DNA matches TRBJ2-5 better. This CDR3 comprises 11 residues. Germline V gene sequence: CDR1 SNHLY, CDR2 FYNNEI. The CDR3 DNA is TGTGCCAGCAAGAGCGGAGAGACCCAGTACTTC. Translation: CASKSGETQYF.

V is TRBV7-3 and J is TRBJ2-3; possible D gene TRBD2, 5 bases. Germline lookup yields CDR1 SGHTA and CDR2 FQGTGA. The germline V and J ends were trimmed by 8 bases and 6 bases, with 18 bases remaining between them. There are 14 residues in the CDR3. This CDR3 reads CASGRGLGSDTQYF. For the CDR3, the DNA is TGTGCCAGCGGACGAGGGTTGGGGTCGGATACGCAGTATTTT.

The chain joins TRBV9 to TRBJ1-2, with D possibly being TRBD1 (5 bases). CDR3 length equals 15 residues. V was cut by 1 base and J by 8 bases, with 18 bases left in between. Germline lookup yields CDR1 SGDLS and CDR2 YYNGEE. The CDR3 spells CASSVSKGNRRGYTF. The CDR3 coding sequence is TGTGCCAGCAGCGTATCTAAGGGGAACCGACGCGGCTACACCTTC. Full variable domain (remainder filled in from reference TRBV9 and TRBJ1-2): DSGVTQTPKHLITATGQRVTLRCSPRSGDLSVYWYQQSLDQGLQFLIQYYNGEERAKGNILERFSAQQFPDLHSELNLSSLELGDSALYFCASSVSKGNRRGYTFGSGTRLTVV.

The chain couples TRBV5-1 to TRBJ2-1, with 8 bases that match TRBD2. Looked up from germline, CDR1 is SGHRS and CDR2 is YFSETQ. There are 19 residues in the CDR3. The trim removed 4 bases at V and 0 bases at J, leaving 15 bases unmatched. In DNA, the CDR3 is TGCGCCAGCAGCCAGATTGGGGCGGGGGGCCTAAGCTCCTACAATGAGCAGTTCTTC. Translation: CASSQIGAGGLSSYNEQFF.

This rearrangement joins TRBV20-1 to TRBJ2-1; perhaps TRBD2 as D (5 bases). Germline-derived CDR1 and CDR2 are DFQATT and SNEGSKA (reference sequence). The CDR3 totals 12 residues. V gave up 6 bases and J gave up 7 bases, with 13 bases separating them. The CDR3 DNA sequence: TGCAGTGCCGAGCAACGGGGTAATGAGCAGTTCTTC. Translating gives CSAEQRGNEQFF.

Notes on this clonotype: Since a much larger clone is just one base distant, this may be a read error. The chain links TRBV4-3 to TRBJ2-7; D remains ambiguous. CDR1 is LGHNA and CDR2 is YSLEER in the germline V gene. This CDR3 spans 15 amino acids. Trimming removed 0 bases at V and 2 bases at J, with 11 bases between. The DNA of the CDR3 is TGCGCCAGCAGCCAAGATTTGGCGGTCCCCTACGAGCAGTACGTC. Protein sequence: CASSQDLAVPYEQYV.

This clonotype was seen a handful of times. The chain is built from TRBV6-1 and TRBJ2-5; TRBD2 is a possible D gene (5 bases). V dropped 8 bases and J dropped 5 bases, with 18 bases sitting between them. Germline CDR1 reads MNHNS; CDR2 reads SASEGT. The CDR3 sequence is 14 residues long. CDR3 DNA sequence: TGTGCCAGCTCTTTCGGGGATGGAGTGGAGACCCAGTACTTC. It codes for CASSFGDGVETQYF.

In this sample, this clonotype turned up once. This chain links TRBV9 with TRBJ2-7, with D unclear. Trimming left V 2 bases short and J 0 bases short, with 9 bases between. Germline V lookup: CDR1 SGDLS, CDR2 YYNGEE. This CDR3 region has 14 residues. CDR3 DNA: TGTGCCAGCAGCGTGACTCCCAGCTCCTACGAGCAGTACTTC. Translation: CASSVTPSSYEQYF.